This entry lists 32 T cell receptor beta chains sequenced from one sample in a study of shared clonotypes between healthy human individuals. Libraries were prepared by immunoSEQ multiplex PCR; TCRdb keeps only in-frame clonotypes and omits some of them. The top ten hold roughly 0.13% of the sample, which has millions of clones, 85% to 95% seen once. Sequenced input: naive CD4+ T cells sorted from blood. Subset here: CD45RA+ positively selected. Receptor source: a man between 18 and 35 years old in good health.

The rearrangement uses TRBV28 and TRBJ1-6; no firm D call. V was trimmed by 8 bases and J by 0 bases, leaving 8 bases between them. CDR1 is MDHEN, CDR2 SYDVKM, per germline. The CDR3 spans 14 residues. As DNA, the CDR3 is TGTGCCAGCGGTGGAACCTCCTATAATTCACCCCTCCACTTT. Translation gives CASGGTSYNSPLHF.

Note on this clone: Other DNA sequences in the sample encode the same CDR3. V usage is TRBV28 and J usage is TRBJ1-1; D gene unclear. Germline V CDR1 and CDR2: MDHEN, SYDVKM. The germline V and J ends were trimmed by 2 bases and 1 base, with 2 bases remaining between them. The CDR3 consists of 12 residues. This CDR3 is CASSLANTEAFF. CDR3 nucleotides: TGTGCCAGCAGTTTAGCGAACACTGAAGCTTTCTTT.

The rearrangement joins TRBV14 to TRBJ1-6; D remains ambiguous. V was shortened by 1 base and J by 0 bases, with 7 bases between the two germline ends. Germline V lookup: CDR1 SGHDN, CDR2 FVKESK. The CDR3 consists of 16 residues. The CDR3: CASSQGHSSYNSPLHF. CDR3 nucleotides: TGTGCCAGCAGCCAAGGACACTCCTCCTATAATTCACCCCTCCACTTT.

The chain carries TRBV7-9 and TRBJ2-1; TRBD2 matches at 9 bases. The germline gives CDR1 SEHNR, CDR2 FQNEAQ (reference sequence). Trimming at V came to 0 bases and at J to 5 bases, leaving 5 bases not matched to a gene. The CDR3 spans 16 residues. The CDR3 loop reads CASSLALASGDNEQFF. The CDR3 bases are TGTGCCAGCAGCTTAGCTCTTGCTAGCGGGGACAATGAGCAGTTCTTC.

In regard to this clone: At one end the junction does not follow the germline gene, possibly because of a read error. The chain combines TRBV10-3 with TRBJ1-1; no firm D call. This CDR3 region has 16 residues. Germline loops: CDR1 ENHRY, CDR2 SYGVKD. As DNA, the CDR3 is TGTGCCATCAGTGTAGACCGGTTTTTGGTGAATACTGAAGCTTTCTTT. Protein sequence: CAISVDRFLVNTEAFF.

This clone has a single count. This rearrangement joins TRBV7-9 to TRBJ2-7, with TRBD1 matching over 7 bases. Germline V gene data show CDR1 as SEHNR and CDR2 as FQNEAQ (reference sequence). The CDR3 sequence is 15 residues long. J was trimmed by 3 bases and V by 4 bases; bases with no gene match: 9. The CDR3 region has the DNA TGTGCCAGCAGCTATATACCGGGACAGAACTACGAGCAGTACTTC. The encoded protein is CASSYIPGQNYEQYF. Using reference TRBV7-9 and TRBJ2-7 for the parts outside the CDR3, the full variable domain is DTGVSQNPRHKITKRGQNVTFRCDPISEHNRLYWYRQTLGQGPEFLTYFQNEAQLEKSRLLSDRFSAERPKGSFSTLEIQRTEQGDSAMYLCASSYIPGQNYEQYFGPGTRLTVT.

The rearrangement joins TRBV6-5 to TRBJ1-2; 7 nucleotides align to TRBD1. Losses at the gene ends were 0 bases for V and 4 bases for J; bases not matched to a gene: 5. Germline V gene data show CDR1 as MNHEY and CDR2 as SVGAGI. The CDR3 has 15 amino acids. CDR3 nucleotides: TGTGCCAGCAGTTACTCAGACAGGGCTTTCTATGGCTACACCTTC. Amino acid sequence: CASSYSDRAFYGYTF.

The chain links TRBV9 to TRBJ2-6, with 8 positions matching TRBD1. The CDR3 covers 17 residues. Germline CDR1 is SGDLS and CDR2 is YYNGEE. J gave up 0 bases and V 6 bases, and 8 bases lay outside the gene matches. The CDR3 loop reads CASNSGTGISGANVLTF. DNA of the CDR3: TGTGCCAGCAACTCCGGGACAGGTATCTCTGGGGCCAACGTCCTGACTTTC. The full variable domain, rest sourced from reference TRBV9 and TRBJ2-6, is DSGVTQTPKHLITATGQRVTLRCSPRSGDLSVYWYQQSLDQGLQFLIQYYNGEERAKGNILERFSAQQFPDLHSELNLSSLELGDSALYFCASNSGTGISGANVLTFGAGSRLTVL.

The gene calls are TRBV5-8 and TRBJ1-4, with D unclear. V dropped 3 bases and J dropped 2 bases, with 11 bases sitting between them. Germline V lookup: CDR1 SGHTS, CDR2 YDEGEE. This CDR3 comprises 15 residues. CDR3 sequence: CASSSSRTTNEKLFF. CDR3 sequence (DNA): TGTGCCAGCAGCTCCTCCCGGACCACTAATGAAAAACTGTTTTTT.

The rearrangement links TRBV14 to TRBJ2-2, with D unclear. CDR1 and CDR2 (germline): SGHDN, FVKESK. The CDR3 runs to 13 residues. V was cut by 3 bases and J by 3 bases, with 5 bases left in between. The CDR3 sequence: CASSQQYTGELFF. CDR3 DNA sequence: TGTGCCAGCAGCCAGCAGTACACCGGGGAGCTGTTTTTT.

This clone was found once. The chain recombines TRBV5-1 with TRBJ2-7; TRBD1 matches 10 bases. This CDR3 comprises 15 residues. Germline V gene sequence: CDR1 SGHRS, CDR2 YFSETQ. The trim removed 0 bases at V and 4 bases at J, leaving 4 bases unmatched. The CDR3: CASSLETGGKYEQYF. The CDR3 bases are TGCGCCAGCAGCTTGGAGACAGGGGGCAAGTACGAGCAGTACTTC.

The rearrangement uses TRBV4-1 and TRBJ2-2; possible D gene TRBD2, 6 bases. CDR3 length equals 17 residues. V was clipped by 4 bases and J by 0 bases, with 15 bases between them. Looked up from germline, CDR1 is MGHRA and CDR2 is YSYEKL. The CDR3 region is CASSPHRDSTNTGELFF. The CDR3 bases are TGCGCCAGCAGCCCTCATAGGGACTCAACGAACACCGGGGAGCTGTTTTTT.

V usage is TRBV12-5 and J usage is TRBJ2-1; TRBD1 matches at 10 bases. The length of the CDR3 is 17 residues. V dropped 0 bases and J dropped 4; count of bases not matched to a gene: 6. CDR1 and CDR2 (germline): LGHNT, FRNRAP. CDR3: CASGLVLGQGGYNEQFF. CDR3 nucleotides: TGTGCTAGTGGTTTGGTACTTGGACAGGGGGGATACAATGAGCAGTTCTTC.

The chain recombines TRBV28 with TRBJ1-3, with TRBD1 matching over 9 bases. From germline, CDR1 is MDHEN and CDR2 SYDVKM. This CDR3 contains 15 residues. After removal of 6 bases from V and 3 bases from J, the junction contained 6 bases not matched to a gene. In DNA form, the CDR3 reads TGTGCCAGCAGGCTAACAGGGGGCGTTGGAAACACCATATATTTT. Protein product: CASRLTGGVGNTIYF.

V is TRBV10-3 and J is TRBJ1-3; D gene unclear. CDR1 is ENHRY, CDR2 SYGVKD, per germline. V lost 8 bases to trimming and J lost 8 bases, with 13 bases between them. This CDR3 has 12 residues. The chain's CDR3 is CAIGRGGDTIYF. In DNA form, the CDR3 reads TGTGCCATCGGACGGGGAGGAGACACCATATATTTT.

CDR3 bases: TGTGCCAGCAGTTATTTTGGGACAGGGGCGATGACGCAGTATTTT. This sequence encodes CASSYFGTGAMTQYF. The chain combines TRBV6-6 with TRBJ2-3; 10 positions match TRBD1. Germline lookup yields CDR1 MNHNY and CDR2 SVGAGI (reference sequence). J was trimmed by 9 bases and V by 3 bases; bases with no gene match: 9. The CDR3 has 15 residues.

The rearrangement links TRBV18 to TRBJ2-5, with D unresolved. The CDR3 sequence is 12 residues long. The V end lost 0 bases, the J end lost 5 bases, and 4 bases lay between the germline ends. Per the germline V gene, CDR1 is KGHSH and CDR2 is LQKENI. The chain's CDR3 is CASSPPWETQYF. CDR3 coding DNA: TGTGCCAGCTCACCACCGTGGGAGACCCAGTACTTC.

Concerning this clone itself: A much more abundant neighbour one base away suggests this may be a read error. Other DNA sequences in this sample translate to the same CDR3. CDR3 nucleotide sequence: TGTGCCAGCAGCGGGGATTCACCCCTCCACTTT. This codes for CASSGDSPLHF. This chain joins TRBV7-9 and TRBJ1-6; unclear D gene. Trimming left V 5 bases short and J 8 bases short, with 4 bases between. CDR1 is SEHNR, CDR2 FQNEAQ, per germline (reference sequence). The CDR3 totals 11 residues.

This chain uses TRBV19 with TRBJ2-3; 7 nucleotides match TRBD1. Looked up from germline, CDR1 is LNHDA and CDR2 is SQIVND (reference sequence). This CDR3 is 15 amino acids long. V shed 2 bases, J shed 3 bases, and the junction held 5 bases outside the gene matches. CDR3 in amino acids: CASSISTGRTDTQYF. CDR3 DNA: TGTGCCAGTAGTATATCGACAGGGAGAACAGATACGCAGTATTTT.

V usage is TRBV6-1 and J usage is TRBJ1-1, with TRBD1 identical over 8 bases. The CDR3 covers 15 residues. Per germline, CDR1 MNHNS and CDR2 SASEGT. With 4 bases clipped from V and 0 bases from J, the junction kept 4 bases outside the gene matches. DNA of the CDR3: TGTGCCAGCAGTGCCCGGACAGGGATGAACACTGAAGCTTTCTTT. This encodes CASSARTGMNTEAFF.

Notes on this clone: The germline gene is not matched at one end of the junction; a read error may be the cause. J is TRBJ1-2 and V is TRBV5-1; D remains ambiguous. Germline loops: CDR1 SGHRS, CDR2 YFSETQ. The CDR3 contains 14 residues. The CDR3 coding sequence is TGCGCCAGCAGCTTGGTGGGAATTAACAATGGCTACACCTTC. This codes for CASSLVGINNGYTF.

The rearrangement links TRBV7-2 to TRBJ1-5; the match to TRBD1 covers 9 bases. The CDR3 is 14 amino acids. Germline V gene lookup returns CDR1 SGHTA and CDR2 FQGNSA. Germline trimming cut 5 bases from V and 10 bases from J; bases unmatched to any gene: 9. The CDR3 protein is CASSRLTGGDPQHF. The CDR3 bases are TGTGCCAGCAGCCGATTGACAGGGGGGGATCCCCAGCATTTT. Supplemented by reference TRBV7-2 and TRBJ1-5, the full variable domain reads GAGVSQSPSNKVTEKGKDVELRCDPISGHTALYWYRQSLGQGLEFLIYFQGNSAPDKSGLPSDRFSAERTGGSVSTLTIQRTQQEDSAVYLCASSRLTGGDPQHFGDGTRLSIL.

The V and J genes are TRBV28 and TRBJ1-1, with D hard to call. The V gene's germline CDR1 is MDHEN and CDR2 SYDVKM. V was trimmed by 6 bases and J by 8 bases, leaving 16 bases between them. The CDR3 has 13 amino acids. CDR3: CASSKGGVMEAFF. As DNA, the CDR3 is TGTGCCAGCAGCAAGGGCGGGGTAATGGAAGCTTTCTTT.

The sample holds one count of this clone. This rearrangement joins TRBV7-2 to TRBJ2-1, with a weak D call TRBD2 (5 bases). From germline, CDR1 is SGHTA and CDR2 FQGNSA. The CDR3 loop spans 16 amino acids. Deletions cut 4 bases from V and 6 bases from J, with 19 bases between. Written as DNA, the CDR3 is TGTGCCAGCAGCTCACACCCGCTTGAGAGGGTCAATGAGCAGTTCTTC. This translates into CASSSHPLERVNEQFF.

This chain uses TRBV10-1 with TRBJ2-3; the D is unclear. V was trimmed by 9 bases and J by 0 bases, leaving 13 bases between them. Germline V gene lookup returns CDR1 WNHNN and CDR2 SYGVQD (reference sequence). This CDR3 contains 14 residues. The CDR3 loop reads CARAGEVSTDTQYF. The CDR3 DNA follows: TGCGCCAGAGCCGGTGAAGTGAGCACAGATACGCAGTATTTT.

For this clone: Other DNA sequences in the same sample also yield this CDR3. V gene TRBV5-1 combines with J gene TRBJ1-3; D remains ambiguous. Per the germline V gene, CDR1 is SGHRS and CDR2 is YFSETQ. The CDR3 runs to 15 residues. Deletions cut 4 bases from V and 0 bases from J, with 11 bases between. The CDR3 bases are TGCGCCAGCAGCGTAGACGGGAGCTCTGGAAACACCATATATTTT. It encodes CASSVDGSSGNTIYF.

The V gene is TRBV6-1, the J gene TRBJ1-1, with D unresolved. The V gene's germline CDR1 is MNHNS and CDR2 SASEGT. V was pared by 4 bases and J by 4 bases, with 7 bases between. The CDR3 is made up of 12 amino acids. The CDR3 region is CASSAEPTEAFF. Here the CDR3 DNA reads TGTGCCAGCAGTGCGGAGCCCACTGAAGCTTTCTTT.

The gene calls are TRBV18 and TRBJ2-7; no reliable D call. The CDR3 is 15 amino acids. Germline V gene sequence: CDR1 KGHSH, CDR2 LQKENI. Trimming took 0 bases from V and 2 from J, leaving 11 bases between them. CDR3 DNA sequence: TGTGCCAGCTCACCACCGGGGATGGCCGCCTACGAGCAGTACTTC. Amino acids: CASSPPGMAAYEQYF.

The rearrangement links TRBV5-1 to TRBJ1-2; weak D call: TRBD1 (6 bases). V was cut by 2 bases and J by 2 bases, with 19 bases left in between. In germline, CDR1 is SGHRS, CDR2 YFSETQ. The CDR3 contains 17 residues. CDR3: CASSFGSSGEINYGYTF. For the CDR3, the DNA is TGCGCCAGCAGCTTTGGGTCCTCAGGGGAAATAAACTATGGCTACACCTTC.

The chain couples TRBV2 to TRBJ1-1; tentatively, D is TRBD1 (5 bases). The CDR3 spans 14 residues. V shed 8 bases and J shed 3 bases, with 16 bases lying between them. Germline assignment: CDR1 SNHLY and CDR2 FYNNEI. This CDR3 is CASDKRGHDTEAFF. The CDR3 DNA sequence: TGTGCCAGCGATAAAAGGGGCCATGACACTGAAGCTTTCTTT.

In the case of this clone: The same CDR3 is also encoded by other DNA sequences in this sample. The chain employs TRBV5-8 and TRBJ1-5; D not certain. Germline CDR1 is SGHTS and CDR2 is YDEGEE. V was clipped by 0 bases and J by 7 bases, with 8 bases between them. The CDR3 has 13 residues. DNA of the CDR3: TGTGCCAGCAGCTTGGTCCGAGGGCAGCCCCAGCATTTT. Translation: CASSLVRGQPQHF.

The chain recombines TRBV30 with TRBJ1-6; D is unclear. The CDR3 has 12 residues. V lost 7 bases and J lost 4, with 8 bases in between. Germline values: CDR1 GTSNPN, CDR2 SVGIG (reference sequence). CDR3 bases: TGTGCCTTGAGGGTTTATAATTCACCCCTCCACTTT. Its translation is CALRVYNSPLHF.